Each of the 2 T cell receptor beta chains below was sequenced from the same sample in a study of human T cells and chemical hapten exposure. TCRdb processed the RACE reads anew with MiXCR; each CDR3 protein has one entry. The sample carries some 400,000 distinct CDR3 sequences, about 4.4% recorded once. Documented time point: patch test 1, 2 weeks after DPC sensitization. Indicated treatment: therapeutic diphenylcyclopropenone sensitization with weekly scalp DPC. Material: whole blood, obtained in connection with sensitization to the hapten diphenylcyclopropenone (DPC). The receptors were gathered from a woman aged 45-65 years with alopecia areata. Some clones in this sample may be carry-over from other donors' samples.

This clonotype has a count of ten or more. The genes are TRBV12-3 or TRBV12-4 and TRBJ1-4; D call uncertain. This CDR3 comprises 11 residues. V shed 3 bases and J shed 13 bases, with 9 bases lying between them. CDR3 residues: CASSLASRLFF. DNA for the CDR3: TGTGCCAGCAGTTTGGCTAGTAGACTGTTTTTT.

The gene calls are TRBV7-9 and TRBJ2-5; 10 bases map to TRBD1. Germline V lookup: CDR1 SEHNR, CDR2 FQNEAQ (reference sequence). The CDR3 has 16 residues. V was clipped by 3 bases and J by 5 bases; unmatched bases: 9. DNA for the CDR3: TGTGCCAGCAGCTTGGGAGACAGGGGGCTGAGGGAGACCCAGTACTTC. Translated, it gives CASSLGDRGLRETQYF.